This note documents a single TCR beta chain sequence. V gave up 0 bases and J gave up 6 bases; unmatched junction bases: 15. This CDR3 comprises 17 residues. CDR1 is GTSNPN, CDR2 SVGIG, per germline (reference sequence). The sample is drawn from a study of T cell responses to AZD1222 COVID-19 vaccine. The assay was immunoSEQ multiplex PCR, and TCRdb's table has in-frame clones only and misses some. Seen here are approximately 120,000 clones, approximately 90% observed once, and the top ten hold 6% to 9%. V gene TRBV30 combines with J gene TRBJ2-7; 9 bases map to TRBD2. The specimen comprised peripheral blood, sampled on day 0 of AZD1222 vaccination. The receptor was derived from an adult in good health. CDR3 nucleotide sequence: TGTGCCTGGAGTGTCCTACCCCCGGGACTAGCAGAAACCGAGCAGTACTTC. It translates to CAWSVLPPGLAETEQYF.